The subject of this entry is one T cell receptor beta chain. Its antigen remains unidentified. No qualities accompany the bases; no much larger clone lies one base away. Spanning cysteine to phenylalanine, the CDR3 consists of 14 amino acids. The sequence is cut down to CDR3 DNA, 42 bases in frame from base 1. V lost 5 bases and J lost 3 bases; the stretch between them is 14 bases long. CDR1 and CDR2 (LNHDA, SQIVND) derive from the germline V gene (reference sequence). TCR beta CDR3 regions were amplified from RNA transcripts. The first round of RT-PCR for the TCR CDR3 was performed with the HTBI primer set and the Qiagen OneStep RT-PCR kit. The libraries were constructed in a second round of multiplex PCR and then size-selected and purified. Sequencing of the libraries was done on an Illumina HiSeq2000 using paired-end 100 bp reads. For the original study's pipeline: Raw data were processed with SOAPnuke, discarding reads with adapters, uncalled bases, mean Phred below 15, or no exact constant-primer or identifier match. High-quality paired reads were merged using COPE v1.2.5, and each unique nucleotide sequence was defined as a clonotype. MiTCR v1.1 was used to align clonotypes to the IMGT TRBV, TRBD and TRBJ reference segments. Analysis was restricted to V-J combinations with a frequency above 0.0001, which covered 98% to 99.2% of repertoires. A TCS score was defined as the ratio between F50 (clonal expansion) and ExV (chaos), using BLOSUM62-based TCRdist between CDR3 peptides within each V-J. Welch's t-statistics and random forest reduced around 520 V-J features to around 14, which were used in a naive Bayes classifier (R e1071). Clones were called with MiXCR by TCRdb after fastp trimmed the public reads at Q25, and only in-frame beta chains were retained. Entries are consolidated by CDR3 protein sequence, retaining the most common genes and DNA. The V and J calls come from TCRdb's annotation, not from the publication. This sample comprises more than 300,000 distinct CDR3 sequences, over 10% of them detected only once. Over 8.5% of the sample comes from the top ten.

This specimen belongs to a study of T cells in Graves' hyperthyroidism and ophthalmopathy (dated by TCRdb to the late 2010s). Regarding the research as a whole: Peripheral blood was collected at initial diagnosis, before any treatment. To identify TCR V-J signatures that set the groups apart, the researchers used a discovery cohort of more than 95 patients, made up of approximately 43 with Graves' ophthalmopathy and some 55 with stable Graves' hyperthyroidism. Prospective prediction of ophthalmopathy was tested in an independent validation cohort consisting of roughly 20 hyperthyroidism patients and approximately 16 patients who later progressed to ophthalmopathy. The 100 discovery patients were randomly split 7:3 into training and test sets. Thyroid tissue and blood T-cell repertoires from about six Graves' hyperthyroidism patients were also compared in the study. Once sampling was done, hyperthyroidism patients were given methimazole at a starting dose of 30 mg daily, whereas ophthalmopathy patients were given high-dose intravenous methylprednisolone. TCR Vbeta CDR3 sequencing of approximately 140 peripheral blood samples (43 ophthalmopathy, approximately 80 hyperthyroidism and some 17 progressor patients) is reported in the paper.

What the work shows at the level of the full study, not this receptor alone: In validation, the model predicted progression to ophthalmopathy a median of around six months before onset, with over 60% sensitivity and around 76% specificity. Sample size was not statistically predetermined, and blinding of investigators to group allocation was not performed. Most expanded thyroid clonotypes (frequency above 0.001) were also detected in blood, suggesting blood repertoires may reflect thyroid immune responses. In cross-validation, a model built on a 13 V-J signature told ophthalmopathy apart from stable hyperthyroidism with just under 90% sensitivity and about 81% specificity, and in testing the same model reached 80%/75%.

Stable Graves' hyperthyroidism was defined as no progression to ophthalmopathy during 18 months of follow-up. Hyperthyroidism patients were newly diagnosed, had a disease duration of under 2 months, and were aged 18 to 65 years. Patients with uncontrolled infections, other autoimmune diseases, pregnancy or lactation were excluded. Diagnoses were based on clinical symptoms, serum thyroxine and TRAb, thyroid ultrasound and orbital computed tomography. Ficoll-Paque density gradient centrifugation was used to isolate PBMCs from approximately 10 ml of fresh peripheral blood. Total RNA was extracted with Trizol reagent, and quality was checked on an Agilent 2100 Bioanalyzer.

The rearrangement joined TRBV19 to TRBJ2-7, with no reliable assignment of the D segment. The sample consisted of blood. The receptor comes from a woman younger than 30 with Graves' hyperthyroidism. The encoded CDR3 is CASSPARLHYEQYF. The bases are TGTGCCAGTAGTCCGGCCCGTCTACACTACGAGCAGTACTTC.